The subject of this entry is one TCR beta chain. Its target is unknown. Genomic DNA from each subset was divided evenly over several immunoSEQ plates. In the original processing: Filtering differed since immunoSEQ provided only junctions, with no quality scores. Produced via immunoSEQ multiplex PCR; TCRdb's table is partial and in-frame only. V and J calls and clone size come straight from that table; D and trimming were deduced from the DNA. In the table there are about 470,000 clones, roughly 77% of which are singletons. This entry belongs to a study of shared clonotypes between healthy human individuals. The germline V gene encodes CDR1 SEHNR and CDR2 FQNEAQ (reference sequence). CDR3 length: 15 residues. V dropped 2 bases and J dropped 8 bases, with 15 bases sitting between them. The study's findings and limits: Sequencing depth was a factor that was expected to affect clonotype sharing among donors.

Only Caucasian adults living in Nashville, Tennessee served as donors. Material for sequencing was PBMCs. The sequence came from a woman aged 40 to 49 in good health. Some clones in this sample may be carry-over from other donors' samples. The chain couples TRBV7-9 to TRBJ2-2; no reliable D call. DNA for the CDR3: TGTGCCAGCAGCTTATATGAACCGACGACTGGGGAGCTGTTTTTT. Its translation: CASSLYEPTTGELFF.